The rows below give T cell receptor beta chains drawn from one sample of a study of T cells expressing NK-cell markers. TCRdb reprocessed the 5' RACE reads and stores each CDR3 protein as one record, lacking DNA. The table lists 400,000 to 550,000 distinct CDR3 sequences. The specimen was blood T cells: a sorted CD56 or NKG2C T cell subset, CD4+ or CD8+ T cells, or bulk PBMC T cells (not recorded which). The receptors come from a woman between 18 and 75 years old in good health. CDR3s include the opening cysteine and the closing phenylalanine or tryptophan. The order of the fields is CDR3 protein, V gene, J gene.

CASKGGGAQETQYF	TRBV5-1	TRBJ2-5
CASSLGPATNEKLFF	TRBV7-2	TRBJ1-4
CASRPTSGRNTGELFF	TRBV5-1	TRBJ2-2
CSAHQKEGMPGYTF	TRBV20-1	TRBJ1-2
CASSSGNTDTQYF	TRBV12-3/TRBV12-4	TRBJ2-3
CASSWVNYGYTF	TRBV12-3/TRBV12-4	TRBJ1-2
CSASFGDSDAGEQFF	TRBV20-1	TRBJ2-1
CSARDDRGWGYTF	TRBV20-1	TRBJ1-2
CASSYSGSNYGYTF	TRBV6-5	TRBJ1-2
CTSSQSTTGGLLETQYF	TRBV23-1	TRBJ2-5
CASREGRTDTQYF	TRBV6-2/TRBV6-3	TRBJ2-3
CASSRNGGGAGDTQYF	TRBV3-1	TRBJ2-3
CASSLVILGYNEQFF	TRBV7-9	TRBJ2-1
CASSLVVGHGEQFF	TRBV5-8	TRBJ2-1
CASSPPWGRGGTEAFF	TRBV5-6	TRBJ1-1
CASSFSGGAKNIQYF	TRBV7-2	TRBJ2-4
CASSPLNTGELFF	TRBV18	TRBJ2-2
CASSPRDSGRSYEQYF	TRBV4-2	TRBJ2-7
CASSRGQPNTGELFF	TRBV19	TRBJ2-2
CASRMDGSSYNEQFF	TRBV6-1	TRBJ2-1
CASSLPGGGTEAFF	TRBV5-1	TRBJ1-1
CAIRGWESADTQYF	TRBV10-3	TRBJ2-3
CASGLSSYEQYF	TRBV25-1	TRBJ2-7
CAISESTAVSPLHF	TRBV10-3	TRBJ1-6
CASSVHLADYNEQFF	TRBV9	TRBJ2-1
CATSRPDSVDNEQFF	TRBV15	TRBJ2-1
CASSGSSYEQYF	TRBV28	TRBJ2-7
CASSEAGDNFLLEQFF	TRBV2	TRBJ2-1